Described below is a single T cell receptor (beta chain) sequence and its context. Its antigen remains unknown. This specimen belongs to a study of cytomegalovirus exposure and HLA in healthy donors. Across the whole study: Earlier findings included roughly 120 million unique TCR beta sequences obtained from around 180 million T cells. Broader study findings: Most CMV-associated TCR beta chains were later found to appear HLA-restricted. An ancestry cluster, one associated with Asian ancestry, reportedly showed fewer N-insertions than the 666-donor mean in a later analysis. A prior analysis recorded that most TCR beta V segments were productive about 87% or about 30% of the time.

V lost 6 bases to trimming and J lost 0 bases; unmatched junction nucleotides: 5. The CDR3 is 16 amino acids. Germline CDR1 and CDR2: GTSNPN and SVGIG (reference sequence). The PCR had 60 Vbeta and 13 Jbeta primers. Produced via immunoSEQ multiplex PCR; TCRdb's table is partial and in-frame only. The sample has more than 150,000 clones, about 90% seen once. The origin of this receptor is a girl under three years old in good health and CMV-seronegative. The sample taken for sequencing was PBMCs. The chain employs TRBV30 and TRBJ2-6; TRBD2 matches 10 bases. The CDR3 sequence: CACLTSGDSGANVLTF. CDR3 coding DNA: TGTGCCTGCCTAACTAGCGGGGACTCTGGGGCCAACGTCCTGACTTTC.